What follows are 5 T cell receptor beta chains derived from one specimen sequenced in a study of shared clonotypes between healthy human individuals. Assay: immunoSEQ multiplex PCR; the TCRdb copy retains only in-frame clones and omits some. Of roughly 2.2 million clones listed, around 90% are singletons. The sample taken for sequencing was naive CD4+ T cells from PBMCs. The subset was: CD45RA+ positively selected. These receptors all stem from a man younger than 35 in good health. Some clones in this sample may be carry-over from other donors' samples.

The chain recombines TRBV7-2 with TRBJ1-2, with 8 bases aligning to TRBD1. In germline, CDR1 is SGHTA, CDR2 FQGNSA. V gave up 5 bases and J gave up 4 bases; unmatched junction bases: 3. The CDR3 has 13 residues. The CDR3 protein is CASSPDRVYGYTF. In DNA, the CDR3 is TGTGCCAGCAGCCCGGACAGGGTCTATGGCTACACCTTC.

The chain is built from TRBV27 and TRBJ2-6; D call uncertain. The germline V and J ends were trimmed by 7 bases and 4 bases, with 20 bases remaining between them. The CDR3 length is 17 residues. CDR1 and CDR2 from the germline V gene are MNHEY and SMNVEV (reference sequence). For the CDR3, the DNA is TGTGCCAGCAACCTGAGGCGGTGGATGAAAGGGGCCAACGTCCTGACTTTC. As protein: CASNLRRWMKGANVLTF.

The chain recombines TRBV7-3 with TRBJ2-1; maybe TRBD2 (5 bases). Between the trimmed V and J ends, which lost 5 bases and 9 bases, there was a span of 11 bases. This CDR3 is 12 amino acids long. Germline V gene data show CDR1 as SGHTA and CDR2 as FQGTGA. CDR3 bases: TGTGCCAGCAGCGTCGGAGGTGGTGAGCAGTTCTTC. Its translation: CASSVGGGEQFF.

Remarks on this clone: Different DNA sequences within this sample yield the same CDR3. The gene calls are TRBV5-1 and TRBJ2-7; the D gene is possibly TRBD2 (6 bases). V dropped 5 bases and J dropped 1 base, with 7 bases sitting between them. The CDR3 consists of 12 residues. Looked up from germline, CDR1 is SGHRS and CDR2 is YFSETQ. The CDR3, as DNA: TGCGCCAGCAGGGGGGGTTCCTACGAGCAGTACTTC. This encodes CASRGGSYEQYF.

The J gene is TRBJ1-5, the V gene TRBV19, with 8 nucleotides matching TRBD1. The germline V gene encodes CDR1 LNHDA and CDR2 SQIVND (reference sequence). This CDR3 has 16 amino acids. V shed 4 bases, J shed 2 bases, and the junction held 7 bases outside the gene matches. The CDR3 DNA reads as TGTGCCAGTAGTAACCGGGACAGGCTGGGCAATCAGCCCCAGCATTTT. Translation gives CASSNRDRLGNQPQHF.